These 18 T cell receptor beta chains were all obtained from the same sample, sequenced in a study of breast tumors, draining lymph nodes, adjacent tissues (TCRdb year 2016). The lymph node samples were taken from the axillary draining lymph nodes of breast cancer patients. The library was made by multiplex PCR. Sequencing was performed on an Illumina HiSeq 2000. TCRdb reanalyzed the raw reads on its own, using fastp at Q25 for trimming and MiXCR for clone calling, and kept in-frame beta chains. Rows with one shared CDR3 protein collapse into an entry with the most common genes and DNA. For this sample the table gives under 150,000 distinct CDR3 sequences, of which approximately 20% were detected only once. The ten biggest clones cover over 3% of the sample. The sequenced material came from axillary lymph node tissue. Source of these receptors: a female donor with breast cancer. Some clones in this sample may be carry-over from other donors' samples.

Note on this clonotype: This sequence may be a read error, since a much larger clone differs from it by one base. The J gene is TRBJ1-4, the V gene TRBV4-1, with unresolved D. The V end lost 7 bases, the J end lost 0 bases, and 12 bases lay between the germline ends. Germline loops: CDR1 MGHRA, CDR2 YSYEKL. CDR3 length: 15 amino acids. The CDR3 here is CASTDYTSTNEKLFF. In DNA form, the CDR3 reads TGCGCCAGCACGGACTACACGTCAACTAATGAAAAACTGTTTTTT.

This clonotype came up many times. CDR3 in amino acids: CASSSLEPLNSPLHF. CDR3 DNA: TGTGCCAGCAGCTCCCTAGAACCCCTTAATTCACCCCTCCACTTT. The rearrangement joins TRBV25-1 to TRBJ1-6; D uncertain. V lost 6 bases and J lost 6, with 15 bases in between. The CDR3 spans 15 residues. CDR1 and CDR2 from the germline V gene are MGHDK and SYGVNS.

The sample holds many counts of this clonotype. J is TRBJ2-7 and V is TRBV20-1; 14 nucleotides match TRBD2. Germline V lookup: CDR1 DFQATT, CDR2 SNEGSKA (reference sequence). J gave up 6 bases and V 2 bases, and 6 bases lay outside the gene matches. The CDR3 covers 15 residues. The CDR3 region has the DNA TGCAGTGCTAGACCCACGGGACTAGCGGGAGTCGAGCAGTACTTC. The encoded protein is CSARPTGLAGVEQYF.

This clonotype was observed many times. The V gene is TRBV9, the J gene TRBJ2-3; 8 nucleotides align to TRBD2. The CDR3 has 15 amino acids. Trimming took 3 bases from V and 0 from J; bases not matched to a gene: 3. In germline, CDR1 is SGDLS, CDR2 YYNGEE. The CDR3 DNA sequence: TGTGCCAGCAGCGAGGGACTAGGAAGCACAGATACGCAGTATTTT. It is translated as CASSEGLGSTDTQYF.

In this sample, this clonotype turned up many times. The chain is built from TRBV9 and TRBJ1-2, with D unclear. V lost 3 bases, J lost 3 bases, and 6 bases lay in between. Germline CDR1 SGDLS, CDR2 YYNGEE. There are 12 residues in the CDR3. CDR3 in DNA: TGTGCCAGCAGCGCCGAGGACTATGGCTACACCTTC. It yields the protein CASSAEDYGYTF.

This clonotype was counted at least ten times. The rearrangement uses TRBV7-9 and TRBJ1-2; 12 bases are shared with TRBD1. Germline V CDR1 and CDR2: SEHNR, FQNEAQ (reference sequence). Losses at the gene ends were 1 base for V and 10 bases for J; bases not matched to a gene: 1. This CDR3 comprises 13 residues. The CDR3 loop is CASSLVGQGAYTF. The CDR3 nucleotides read TGTGCCAGCAGCTTAGTGGGACAGGGGGCCTACACCTTC.

This clonotype showed up many times. The J gene is TRBJ1-3, the V gene TRBV7-9; D unclear. The V and J ends lost 5 bases and 0 bases respectively, with 14 bases between them. CDR1 is SEHNR and CDR2 is FQNEAQ in the germline V gene (reference sequence). The length of the CDR3 is 16 residues. In DNA, the CDR3 is TGTGCCAGCAGCATGTTCCCGGGTCTCTCTGGAAACACCATATATTTT. Its translation is CASSMFPGLSGNTIYF.

This clonotype was recorded at least ten times. This chain links TRBV11-2 with TRBJ1-2; D not resolved. Looked up from germline, CDR1 is SGHAT and CDR2 is FQNNGV. The length of the CDR3 is 15 residues. Trimming shortened V by 5 bases and J by 2 bases, and 15 bases separated the two germline ends. The CDR3 reads CASSLRIKGNYGYTF. The DNA for the CDR3 is TGTGCCAGCAGCCTCCGTATTAAAGGGAACTATGGCTACACCTTC.

As concerns this clonotype: A much larger clonotype is one base distant, so this may be a read error. The chain couples TRBV5-5 to TRBJ2-5; D perhaps matches TRBD1 (6 bases). The CDR3 contains 14 residues. Germline V gene lookup returns CDR1 SGHKS and CDR2 YYEKEE (reference sequence). The CDR3 nucleotides are TGTGCCAGTAGCTCGGGGCAGGGGATAGGGACCCAGTACTTC. Amino acid sequence: CASSSGQGIGTQYF.

This clonotype has ten or more counts. This chain links TRBV20-1 with TRBJ2-7; 8 bases fit TRBD1. The CDR3 totals 11 residues. Per germline, CDR1 DFQATT and CDR2 SNEGSKA (reference sequence). The CDR3 DNA reads as TGCAGGATACAGGGGGGCGACGAGCAGTACTTC. Protein sequence: CRIQGGDEQYF.

This clonotype has only a few counts. This chain links TRBV3-1 with TRBJ1-5, with D uncertain. The CDR3 sequence is 15 residues long. CDR1 and CDR2 (germline): LGHDT, YNNKEL (reference sequence). Trimming removed 0 bases at V and 7 bases at J, with 13 bases between. Written as DNA, the CDR3 is TGTGCCAGCAGCCAAGATTCTGTCCCACGACAGCCCCAGCATTTT. Residues: CASSQDSVPRQPQHF.

This clonotype was recorded at least ten times. A read error may account for a junction end that differs from germline. The chain recombines TRBV12-3 or TRBV12-4 with TRBJ2-2, with no clear D. The CDR3 sequence is 14 residues long. The CDR3 spells CASSLMTNTRELFF. The CDR3 region has the DNA TGTGCCAGCAGTTTAATGACGAACACCAGGGAGCTGTTTTTT.

The chain joins TRBV6-2 or TRBV6-3 to TRBJ1-5; D perhaps matches TRBD1 (5 bases). The V gene lost 2 bases and the J gene lost 7 bases, with 9 bases spanning the gap. The CDR3 totals 13 residues. Germline lookup yields CDR1 MNHEY and CDR2 SVGEGT. The CDR3, as DNA: TGTGCCAGCAGTTACGGGGCTGAGCAGCCCCAGCATTTT. It is translated as CASSYGAEQPQHF.

This clonotype has a count of ten or more. This chain links TRBV6-1 with TRBJ2-1, with 10 bases fitting TRBD2. Trimming at V came to 3 bases and at J to 2 bases, leaving 4 bases not matched to a gene. The length of the CDR3 is 16 residues. Germline loops: CDR1 MNHNS, CDR2 SASEGT. CDR3 nucleotides: TGTGCCAGCAGTGATGTCAGCGGGGGGGCCTACAATGAGCAGTTCTTC. This sequence encodes CASSDVSGGAYNEQFF.

This clonotype was counted between two and nine times. V gene TRBV28 combines with J gene TRBJ2-3; 10 bases align to TRBD2. J was trimmed by 1 base and V by 5 bases; bases with no gene match: 6. The germline CDR1 and CDR2 sequences are MDHEN and SYDVKM. This CDR3 region has 16 residues. The CDR3 protein is CASSLAGEGGTDTQYF. The CDR3 nucleotides read TGTGCCAGCAGTCTAGCGGGAGAGGGGGGCACAGATACGCAGTATTTT.

At least ten counts were recorded for this clonotype. In nucleotides, the CDR3 is TGTGCCAGCAGGGTGTTAGCGGGGGGGCGTGAGACCCAGTACTTC. Translation: CASRVLAGGRETQYF. V usage is TRBV5-4 and J usage is TRBJ2-5; 11 bases are shared with TRBD2. With V trimmed by 5 bases and J by 5 bases, 8 bases remained unmatched. CDR1 is SGHNT and CDR2 is YYREEE in the germline V gene (reference sequence). The CDR3 runs to 15 residues.

Only a few counts were recorded for this clonotype. This may be a read error, as it is one base from a much larger clone. This chain uses TRBV5-1 with TRBJ2-7; 8 bases agree with TRBD1. Trimming removed 4 bases from V and 4 bases from J; junction bases left unmatched: 13. The CDR3 totals 16 residues. Germline loops: CDR1 SGHRS, CDR2 YFSETQ. The CDR3 here is CASSGTGAGGSYEQYF. The DNA for the CDR3 is TGCGCCAGCAGCGGCACCGGGGCAGGGGGCAGTTACGAGCAGTACTTC. Supplemented by reference TRBV5-1 and TRBJ2-7, the full variable domain reads KAGVTQTPRYLIKTRGQQVTLSCSPISGHRSVSWYQQTPGQGLQFLFEYFSETQRNKGNFPGRFSGRQFSNSRSEMNVSTLELGDSALYLCASSGTGAGGSYEQYFGPGTRLTVT.

Concerning this clonotype itself: A much larger clone lies a single base off, so this may be a read error. The chain carries TRBV5-1 and TRBJ2-3; 8 bases agree with TRBD2. Germline loops: CDR1 SGHRS, CDR2 YFSETQ. The CDR3 is 15 amino acids. CDR3 DNA: TGTGCCAGCAGCTCGACGGGGGGGAGCGCAGATACGCAGTATTTT. Residues: CASSSTGGSADTQYF.